This T cell receptor (beta chain) was captured in a study of blood T cell repertoires in COVID-19. During active infection, Seattle patients enrolled and were then monitored through disease. As handled by the study authors: Using reference gene primer amplification, nucleated cell counts were estimated. Profiled with immunoSEQ multiplex PCR; TCRdb holds only in-frame clones, not every one. V and J calls and clone size come straight from that table; D and trimming were deduced from the DNA. The sample has under 450,000 clones; roughly 90% are singletons. The CDR3 consists of 15 residues. Germline V gene data show CDR1 as SGHTA and CDR2 as FQGNSA. With 4 bases clipped from V and 2 bases from J, the junction kept 5 bases outside the gene matches.

The source is a woman in her 40s with COVID-19, enrolled during active disease. The chain employs TRBV7-2 and TRBJ1-5; 7 nucleotides align to TRBD1. Sequenced sample: peripheral blood. The CDR3 nucleotides are TGTGCCAGCAGCTCTGTTACAGGGGGCAATCAGCCCCAGCATTTT. The encoded protein is CASSSVTGGNQPQHF.